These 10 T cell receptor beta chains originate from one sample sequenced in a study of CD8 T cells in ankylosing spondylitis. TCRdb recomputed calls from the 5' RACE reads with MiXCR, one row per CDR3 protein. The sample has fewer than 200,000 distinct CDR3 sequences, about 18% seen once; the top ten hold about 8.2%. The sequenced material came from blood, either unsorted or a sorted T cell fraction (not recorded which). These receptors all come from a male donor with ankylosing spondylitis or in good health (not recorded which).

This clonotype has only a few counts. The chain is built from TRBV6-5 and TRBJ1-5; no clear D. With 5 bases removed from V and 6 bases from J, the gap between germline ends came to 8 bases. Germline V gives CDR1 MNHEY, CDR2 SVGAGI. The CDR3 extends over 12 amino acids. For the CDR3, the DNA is TGTGCCAGCAGTCCACAGAGTCAGCCCCAGCATTTT. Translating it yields CASSPQSQPQHF.

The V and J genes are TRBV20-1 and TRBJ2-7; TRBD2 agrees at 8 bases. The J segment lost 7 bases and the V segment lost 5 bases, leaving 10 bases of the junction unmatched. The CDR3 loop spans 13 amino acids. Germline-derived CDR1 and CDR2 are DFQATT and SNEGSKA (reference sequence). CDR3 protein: CSALRLATGEQYF. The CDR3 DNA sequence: TGCAGTGCTCTCCGACTAGCGACGGGGGAGCAGTACTTC.

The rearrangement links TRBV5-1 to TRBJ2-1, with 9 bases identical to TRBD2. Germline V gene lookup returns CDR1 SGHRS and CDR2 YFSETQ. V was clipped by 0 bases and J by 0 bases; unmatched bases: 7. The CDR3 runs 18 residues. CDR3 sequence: CASSLVLAGQSSYNEQFF. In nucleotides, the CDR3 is TGCGCCAGCAGCTTGGTCCTAGCGGGACAGAGCTCCTACAATGAGCAGTTCTTC.

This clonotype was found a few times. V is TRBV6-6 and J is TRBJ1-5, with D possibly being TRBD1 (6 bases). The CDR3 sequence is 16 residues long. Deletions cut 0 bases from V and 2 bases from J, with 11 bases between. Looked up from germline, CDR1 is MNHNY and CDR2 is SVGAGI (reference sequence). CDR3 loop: CASSYSAGVGNQPQHF. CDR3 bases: TGTGCCAGCAGTTACTCGGCAGGGGTTGGCAATCAGCCCCAGCATTTT.

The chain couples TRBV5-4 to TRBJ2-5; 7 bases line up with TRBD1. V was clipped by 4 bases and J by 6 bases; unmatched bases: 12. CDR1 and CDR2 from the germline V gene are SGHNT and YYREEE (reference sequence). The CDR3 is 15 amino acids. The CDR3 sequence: CASSHPSDRAKTQYF. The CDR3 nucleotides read TGTGCCAGCAGCCACCCATCCGACAGGGCAAAGACCCAGTACTTC.

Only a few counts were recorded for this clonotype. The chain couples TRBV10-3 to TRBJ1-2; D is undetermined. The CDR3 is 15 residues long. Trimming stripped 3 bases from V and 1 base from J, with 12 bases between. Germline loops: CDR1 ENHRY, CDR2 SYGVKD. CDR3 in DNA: TGTGCCATCAGTGAAGTCGTCTCTCGTAACTATGGCTACACCTTC. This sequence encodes CAISEVVSRNYGYTF.

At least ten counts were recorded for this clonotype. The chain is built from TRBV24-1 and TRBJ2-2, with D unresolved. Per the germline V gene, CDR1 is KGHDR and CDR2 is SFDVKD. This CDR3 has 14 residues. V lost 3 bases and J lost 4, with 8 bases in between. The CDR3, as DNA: TGTGCCACCAGTGATACAAGGGCCACCGGGGAGCTGTTTTTT. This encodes CATSDTRATGELFF.

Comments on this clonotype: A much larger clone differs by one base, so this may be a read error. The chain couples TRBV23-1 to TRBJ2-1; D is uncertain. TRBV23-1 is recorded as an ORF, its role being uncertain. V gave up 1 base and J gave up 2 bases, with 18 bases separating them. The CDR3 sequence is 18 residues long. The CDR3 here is CASSQCAVMVSAYNEQFF. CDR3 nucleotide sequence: TGCGCCAGCAGTCAATGTGCCGTAATGGTCAGCGCCTACAATGAGCAGTTCTTC.

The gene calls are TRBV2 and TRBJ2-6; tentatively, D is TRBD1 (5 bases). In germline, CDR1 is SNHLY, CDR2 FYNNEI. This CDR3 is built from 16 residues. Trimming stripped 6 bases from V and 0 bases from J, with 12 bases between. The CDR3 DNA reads TGTGCCAGCAGAGAGACAGCAAGCTCTGGGGCCAACGTCCTGACTTTC. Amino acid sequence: CASRETASSGANVLTF.

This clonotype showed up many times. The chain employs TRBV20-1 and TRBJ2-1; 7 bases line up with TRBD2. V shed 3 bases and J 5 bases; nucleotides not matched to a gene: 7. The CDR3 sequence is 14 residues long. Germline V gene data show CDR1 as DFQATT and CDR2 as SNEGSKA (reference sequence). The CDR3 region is CSASAGDYHNEQFF. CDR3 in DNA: TGCAGTGCTAGTGCGGGGGACTACCACAATGAGCAGTTCTTC.